The present TCR beta chain was sequenced within a study of human T cells and chemical hapten exposure. Study in general: Per-sample TCR yield variability stemmed mainly from small pooled library volume differences.

Whole blood that had not been fractionated was the source of extracted total RNA. Individual cDNA molecules (in the library) carried attached unique molecular identifiers. In the authors' workflow: Per sample, the median was about 95,000 TCRs, with values from about 24,000 to 680,000. Each CDR3 protein gets one entry after TCRdb re-called the reads with MiXCR. These V and J calls rely on TCRdb rather than the paper's analysis. The sample lists 95,000 to 150,000 distinct CDR3 sequences, around 9% seen once, with roughly 1.5% in the top ten. V was shortened by 6 bases and J by 0 bases, with 12 bases between the two germline ends. CDR1 is SEHNR and CDR2 is FQNEAQ in the germline V gene (reference sequence). CDR3 length: 16 residues.

The J gene is TRBJ2-6, the V gene TRBV7-9; no reliable D call. The sequence was collected from a human donor in good health. Some clones in this sample may be carry-over from other donors' samples. Material: whole blood. CDR3: CASRPQLGSGANVLTF. In DNA, the CDR3 is TGTGCCAGCAGGCCCCAGCTGGGCTCTGGGGCCAACGTCCTGACTTTC.